These 9 T cell receptor beta chains originate from one sample sequenced in a study of cytomegalovirus exposure and HLA in healthy donors. The PCR used 60 Vbeta and 13 Jbeta primers. Generated by immunoSEQ multiplex PCR, the TCRdb table keeps only in-frame clones and is missing some. The repertoire consists of about 190,000 clones, with about nine tenths occurring once and the leading ten covering around 0.98%. The material sequenced was PBMCs. Receptor source: a boy younger than 10 in good health and CMV-seronegative.

V gene TRBV27 combines with J gene TRBJ2-4; 7 bases agree with TRBD2. Germline trimming cut 4 bases from V and 9 bases from J; bases unmatched to any gene: 9. The CDR3 is made up of 14 amino acids. CDR1 and CDR2 (germline): MNHEY, SMNVEV (reference sequence). In DNA form, the CDR3 reads TGTGCCAGCAGTTCCCTGGGGGGGGTAGGCATTCAGTACTTC. It specifies CASSSLGGVGIQYF.

The genes are TRBV19 and TRBJ1-1; possibly TRBD1 for D (5 bases). This CDR3 has 15 residues. The germline gives CDR1 LNHDA, CDR2 SQIVND (reference sequence). The V end was cut by 1 base, the J end by 5 bases, with 14 bases between. The chain's CDR3 is CASSIGAGSGTEAFF. As DNA, the CDR3 is TGTGCCAGTAGTATAGGGGCGGGGTCAGGGACTGAAGCTTTCTTT.

This clone was observed a handful of times. The chain combines TRBV5-4 with TRBJ2-7, with TRBD2 as a possible D gene (5 bases). Germline V gene data show CDR1 as SGHNT and CDR2 as YYREEE (reference sequence). CDR3 length: 15 residues. Trimming shortened V by 4 bases and J by 5 bases, and 19 bases separated the two germline ends. CDR3 protein: CASSLGGEGLNEQYF. The CDR3 DNA reads TGTGCCAGCAGCCTGGGCGGTGAGGGTTTAAACGAGCAGTACTTC.

This rearrangement joins TRBV6-6 to TRBJ2-5; perhaps TRBD2 as D (5 bases). The germline gives CDR1 MNHNY, CDR2 SVGAGI (reference sequence). The CDR3 length is 13 residues. V was pared by 6 bases and J by 1 base, with 9 bases between. The CDR3 spells CASRAGVQETQYF. The DNA for the CDR3 is TGTGCCAGCAGGGCCGGGGTCCAAGAGACCCAGTACTTC.

This chain connects TRBV7-2 to TRBJ2-7, with TRBD1 as a possible D gene (5 bases). Germline V gene data show CDR1 as SGHTA and CDR2 as FQGNSA. V was pared by 6 bases and J by 1 base, with 16 bases between. The CDR3 totals 15 residues. CDR3 residues: CASRPSDSRSYEQYF. For the CDR3, the DNA is TGTGCCAGCAGACCCTCCGACAGCCGTTCCTACGAGCAGTACTTC.

The rearrangement uses TRBV28 and TRBJ1-2; the match to TRBD1 covers 7 bases. With 5 bases clipped from V and 4 bases from J, the junction kept 4 bases outside the gene matches. CDR3 size: 13 residues. In germline, CDR1 is MDHEN, CDR2 SYDVKM. The CDR3 nucleotides read TGTGCCAGCAGTACAGGGGAGGCCTATGGCTACACCTTC. Encoded protein: CASSTGEAYGYTF.

V usage is TRBV27 and J usage is TRBJ2-1; 9 bases match TRBD1. Germline V gene sequence: CDR1 MNHEY, CDR2 SMNVEV (reference sequence). V dropped 4 bases and J dropped 5; count of bases not matched to a gene: 9. CDR3 size: 16 residues. Here the CDR3 reads CASSSVDRGPNNEQFF. CDR3 in DNA: TGTGCCAGCAGTTCCGTGGACAGGGGCCCTAACAATGAGCAGTTCTTC.

The rearrangement links TRBV6-1 to TRBJ1-6, with TRBD1 matching over 9 bases. J gave up 6 bases and V 3 bases, and 3 bases lay outside the gene matches. The germline V gene encodes CDR1 MNHNS and CDR2 SASEGT. This CDR3 region has 15 residues. As DNA, the CDR3 is TGTGCCAGCAGTGATTTGGGACAGGGTAATTCACCCCTCCACTTT. Its translation: CASSDLGQGNSPLHF.

The chain links TRBV6-1 to TRBJ2-3; TRBD1 agrees at 8 bases. CDR3 length: 14 amino acids. The germline V gene encodes CDR1 MNHNS and CDR2 SASEGT. The ends lost 6 bases at V and 3 bases at J; junction bases unmatched: 5. DNA for the CDR3: TGTGCCAGCAGGAGGACAGGGACGACAGATACGCAGTATTTT. Amino acids: CASRRTGTTDTQYF.